The rows below give T cell receptor beta chains drawn from one sample of a study of blood T cell repertoires in COVID-19. Produced via immunoSEQ multiplex PCR; TCRdb's table is partial and in-frame only. The sample has some 170,000 clones, around 73% seen once. The sample taken for sequencing was PBMCs or T cells enriched from blood (not recorded which). The receptors were sampled from a woman aged 50 to 60 who had recovered from COVID-19. Each CDR3 is given with its conserved first and last residue. The D gene is left open where the match is weak. Size tells how often a clone was seen (once, few, many) or the class of an expanded clone, and some rows leave it out.

d_gene: TRBD2; v_gene: TRBV18; abundance: once; j_gene: TRBJ2-3; CDR3nt: TGTGCCAGCTCACCAACCGGGGTAGCGGGAGGTTTCGGCACAGATACGCAGTATTTT; CDR3aa: CASSPTGVAGGFGTDTQYF
d_gene: TRBD2; v_gene: TRBV2; abundance: .; j_gene: TRBJ2-3; CDR3nt: TGTGCCAGCAGCCTGACTAGCGGGAGGGCCGGGGGTACGCAGTATTTT; CDR3aa: CASSLTSGRAGGTQYF
d_gene: .; v_gene: TRBV6-2/TRBV6-3; abundance: .; j_gene: TRBJ2-7; CDR3nt: TGTGCCAGCAGTTATACCTACGAGCAGTACTTC; CDR3aa: CASSYTYEQYF
d_gene: .; v_gene: TRBV5-1; abundance: .; j_gene: TRBJ2-7; CDR3nt: TGCGCCAGCAGAAGGAACCAACTGGGAGGTTACGAGCAGTACTTC; CDR3aa: CASRRNQLGGYEQYF
d_gene: .; v_gene: TRBV6-5; abundance: .; j_gene: TRBJ1-2; CDR3nt: TGTGCCAGCAGGCGGGGGCAGAACTATGGCTACACCTTC; CDR3aa: CASRRGQNYGYTF
d_gene: TRBD1; v_gene: TRBV19; abundance: .; j_gene: TRBJ1-2; CDR3nt: TGTGCCAGTAGTAGCCCGGGACAGGGGAATGGCTACACCTTC; CDR3aa: CASSSPGQGNGYTF
d_gene: TRBD2; v_gene: TRBV19; abundance: .; j_gene: TRBJ2-1; CDR3nt: TGTGCCAGTAATAGCTTAGGGACTACCCTTGGAATGAATGAGCAGTTCTTC; CDR3aa: CASNSLGTTLGMNEQFF
d_gene: .; v_gene: TRBV9; abundance: once; j_gene: TRBJ1-1; CDR3nt: TGTGCCAGCAGCCCCCTCGGGGGGCTTGGCACTGAAGCTTTCTTT; CDR3aa: CASSPLGGLGTEAFF
d_gene: TRBD1; v_gene: TRBV29-1; abundance: .; j_gene: TRBJ1-3; CDR3nt: TGCAGCGTGACCGACAGGGCCGGAAACACCATATATTTT; CDR3aa: CSVTDRAGNTIYF
d_gene: TRBD1; v_gene: TRBV12-3/TRBV12-4; abundance: .; j_gene: TRBJ1-2; CDR3nt: TGTGCCACCAACGGACAGGGGGCCTATGGCTACACCTTC; CDR3aa: CATNGQGAYGYTF
d_gene: TRBD1; v_gene: TRBV18; abundance: .; j_gene: TRBJ1-5; CDR3nt: TGTGCCAGCTCACCAAGGACAGGGGATCAGCCCCAGCATTTT; CDR3aa: CASSPRTGDQPQHF
d_gene: .; v_gene: TRBV19; abundance: .; j_gene: TRBJ1-1; CDR3nt: TGTGCCAGTAATCGCGGATTAAGCACTGAAGCTTTCTTT; CDR3aa: CASNRGLSTEAFF
d_gene: .; v_gene: TRBV7-2; abundance: few; j_gene: TRBJ1-3; CDR3nt: TGTGCCAGCAGGGAGGGAATCTCTGGAAACACCATATATTTT; CDR3aa: CASREGISGNTIYF
d_gene: .; v_gene: TRBV19; abundance: few; j_gene: TRBJ1-6; CDR3nt: TGTGCCAGTAGTATAACAACGCGGAATAATTCACCCCTCCACTTT; CDR3aa: CASSITTRNNSPLHF
d_gene: TRBD1; v_gene: TRBV5-1; abundance: .; j_gene: TRBJ2-1; CDR3nt: TGCGCCAGCAGCTACCTCGGGACAGGGGGTTCCTACAATGAGCAGTTCTTC; CDR3aa: CASSYLGTGGSYNEQFF
d_gene: TRBD2; v_gene: TRBV14; abundance: .; j_gene: TRBJ2-3; CDR3nt: TGTGCCAGCAGCTCGTCGACTAGCGGAGAGACAGATACGCAGTATTTT; CDR3aa: CASSSSTSGETDTQYF
d_gene: .; v_gene: TRBV7-8; abundance: .; j_gene: TRBJ2-1; CDR3nt: TGTGCCAGCAGCTTAGCGATAGTCTCCTACAATGAGCAGTTCTTC; CDR3aa: CASSLAIVSYNEQFF
d_gene: .; v_gene: TRBV9; abundance: .; j_gene: TRBJ2-5; CDR3nt: TGTGCCAGCAGCGTAGAGGCTAGCGATTGGGAGACCCAGTACTTC; CDR3aa: CASSVEASDWETQYF
d_gene: TRBD2; v_gene: TRBV5-4; abundance: .; j_gene: TRBJ2-3; CDR3nt: TGTGCCAGCAGCTCTGGACTAGCGGCCCTCCCGGGTACGCAGTATTTT; CDR3aa: CASSSGLAALPGTQYF
d_gene: TRBD1; v_gene: TRBV7-3; abundance: .; j_gene: TRBJ2-1; CDR3nt: TGTGCCAGCAGCCCCGGACAGGGTGCGTTCGATGAGCAGTTCTTC; CDR3aa: CASSPGQGAFDEQFF
d_gene: .; v_gene: TRBV19; abundance: once; j_gene: TRBJ1-5; CDR3nt: TGTGCCAGTGCCCCCTGGGCAGGGGGCAATCAGCCCCAGCATTTT; CDR3aa: CASAPWAGGNQPQHF
d_gene: .; v_gene: TRBV2; abundance: .; j_gene: TRBJ2-3; CDR3nt: TGTGGAGAGGGCGGGACAGATACGCAGTATTTT; CDR3aa: CGEGGTDTQYF
d_gene: .; v_gene: TRBV5-6; abundance: .; j_gene: TRBJ2-7; CDR3nt: TGTGCCAGCAGCTTTAGTCACTCGAGCTCCTACGAGCAGTACTTC; CDR3aa: CASSFSHSSSYEQYF
d_gene: .; v_gene: TRBV28; abundance: .; j_gene: TRBJ1-3; CDR3nt: TGTGCCAGCAAGCGGGAACAAAACACCATATATTTT; CDR3aa: CASKREQNTIYF
d_gene: TRBD1; v_gene: TRBV24-1; abundance: .; j_gene: TRBJ2-2; CDR3nt: TGTGCCACCAGTGACGTTGGGACAGGGAACACCGGGGAGCTGTTTTTT; CDR3aa: CATSDVGTGNTGELFF
d_gene: TRBD2; v_gene: TRBV9; abundance: .; j_gene: TRBJ2-3; CDR3nt: TGTGCCAGCATACAGCCCCCTGGTACTGGTCTAGCGGGAGATTCGAAAGATACGCAGTATTTT; CDR3aa: CASIQPPGTGLAGDSKDTQYF
d_gene: TRBD2; v_gene: TRBV9; abundance: .; j_gene: TRBJ2-2; CDR3nt: TGTGCCAGCAGCGTAACAAGCGGGAGTGGGCGAAACGGGGAGCTGTTTTTT; CDR3aa: CASSVTSGSGRNGELFF
d_gene: .; v_gene: TRBV7-9; abundance: once; j_gene: TRBJ2-7; CDR3nt: TGTGCCAGCAGCGCCGGGACTGCCTACGAGCAGTACTTC; CDR3aa: CASSAGTAYEQYF